One T cell receptor (beta chain) is described in this entry. Germline V gene lookup returns CDR1 SGHVS and CDR2 FQNEAQ. V was trimmed by 2 bases and J by 6 bases, leaving 12 bases between them. The CDR3 runs 14 residues. The data belong to a study of blood T cell repertoires in COVID-19. Study-level background: COVID-19 samples from acute and convalescent phases originated in the United States, Italy and Spain.

As originally analysed: Estimation of nucleated cell counts relied on the amplification of reference gene primers. Libraries were prepared by immunoSEQ multiplex PCR; TCRdb keeps only in-frame clonotypes and omits some of them. The V and J calls and clone size are taken from that table; D and trimming were inferred from the DNA. This table has almost 250,000 clones, around nine tenths appearing once. This receptor was taken from a woman aged 60 to 75 who had recovered from COVID-19. The source material was peripheral blood. V usage is TRBV7-8 and J usage is TRBJ2-3, with D perhaps TRBD2 (5 bases). The DNA for the CDR3 is TGTGCCAGCAGCTTATCTCGGGGTAGTGATACGCAGTATTTT. This sequence encodes CASSLSRGSDTQYF.